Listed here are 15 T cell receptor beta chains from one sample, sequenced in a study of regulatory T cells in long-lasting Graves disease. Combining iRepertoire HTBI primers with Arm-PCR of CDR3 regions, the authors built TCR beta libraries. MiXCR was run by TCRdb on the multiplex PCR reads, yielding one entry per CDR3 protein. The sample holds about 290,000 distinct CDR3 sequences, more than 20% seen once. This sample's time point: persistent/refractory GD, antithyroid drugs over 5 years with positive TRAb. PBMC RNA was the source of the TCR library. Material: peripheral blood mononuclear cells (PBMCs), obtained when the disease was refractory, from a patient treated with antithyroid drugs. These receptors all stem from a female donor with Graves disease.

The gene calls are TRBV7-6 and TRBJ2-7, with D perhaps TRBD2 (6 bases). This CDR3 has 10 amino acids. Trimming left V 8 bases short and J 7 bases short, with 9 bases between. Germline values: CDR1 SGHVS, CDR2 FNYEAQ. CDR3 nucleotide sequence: TGTGCCAGCCCAGGAGGGGAGCAGTACTTC. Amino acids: CASPGGEQYF.

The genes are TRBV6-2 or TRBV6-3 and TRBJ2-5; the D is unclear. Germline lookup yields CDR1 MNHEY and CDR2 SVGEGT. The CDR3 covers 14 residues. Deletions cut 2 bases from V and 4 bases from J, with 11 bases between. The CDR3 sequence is CASSYRHELETQYF. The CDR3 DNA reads TGTGCCAGCAGTTACAGGCACGAATTAGAGACCCAGTACTTC.

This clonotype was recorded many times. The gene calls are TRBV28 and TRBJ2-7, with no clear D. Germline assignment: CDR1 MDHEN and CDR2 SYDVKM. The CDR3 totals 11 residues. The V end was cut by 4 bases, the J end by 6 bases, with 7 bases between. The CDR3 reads CASSWEGEQYF. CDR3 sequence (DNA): TGTGCCAGCAGTTGGGAAGGCGAGCAGTACTTC.

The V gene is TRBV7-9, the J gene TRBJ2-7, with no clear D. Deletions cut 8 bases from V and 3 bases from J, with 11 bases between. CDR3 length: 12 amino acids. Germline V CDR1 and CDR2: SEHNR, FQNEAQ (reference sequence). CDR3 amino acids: CASGLGNYEQYF. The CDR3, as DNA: TGTGCCAGCGGATTGGGGAACTACGAGCAGTACTTC. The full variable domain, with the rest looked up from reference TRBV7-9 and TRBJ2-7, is DTGVSQNPRHKITKRGQNVTFRCDPISEHNRLYWYRQTLGQGPEFLTYFQNEAQLEKSRLLSDRFSAERPKGSFSTLEIQRTEQGDSAMYLCASGLGNYEQYFGPGTRLTVT.

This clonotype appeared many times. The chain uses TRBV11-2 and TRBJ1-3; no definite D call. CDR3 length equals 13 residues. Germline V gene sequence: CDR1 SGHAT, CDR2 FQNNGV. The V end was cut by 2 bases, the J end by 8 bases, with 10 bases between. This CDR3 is CASSLSAEDTIYF. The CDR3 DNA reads TGTGCCAGCAGCTTATCGGCAGAGGACACCATATATTTT.

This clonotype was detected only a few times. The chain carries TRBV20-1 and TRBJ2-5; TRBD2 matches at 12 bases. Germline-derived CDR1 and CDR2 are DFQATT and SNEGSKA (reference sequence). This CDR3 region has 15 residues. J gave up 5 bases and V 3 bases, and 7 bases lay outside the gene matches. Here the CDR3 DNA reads TGCAGTGCTAGTGGACTAGCGGGAAAGGGGGAGACCCAGTACTTC. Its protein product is CSASGLAGKGETQYF.

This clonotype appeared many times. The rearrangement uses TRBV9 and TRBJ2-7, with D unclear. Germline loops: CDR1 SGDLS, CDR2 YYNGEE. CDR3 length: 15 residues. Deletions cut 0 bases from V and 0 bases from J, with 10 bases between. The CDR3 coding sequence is TGTGCCAGCAGCGTAGCGGGTGCCAGCTCCTACGAGCAGTACTTC. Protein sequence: CASSVAGASSYEQYF. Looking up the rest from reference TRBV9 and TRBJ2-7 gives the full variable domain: DSGVTQTPKHLITATGQRVTLRCSPRSGDLSVYWYQQSLDQGLQFLIQYYNGEERAKGNILERFSAQQFPDLHSELNLSSLELGDSALYFCASSVAGASSYEQYFGPGTRLTVT.

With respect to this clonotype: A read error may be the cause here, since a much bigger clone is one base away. The CDR3 DNA follows: TGTGCCAGCACTCCCACAGATTATCAGCCCCAGCATTTT. Encoded protein: CASTPTDYQPQHF. The rearrangement uses TRBV6-1 and TRBJ1-5; D gene uncertain. CDR3 length: 13 residues. Between the trimmed V and J ends, which lost 7 bases and 5 bases, there was a span of 12 bases. Germline assignment: CDR1 MNHNS and CDR2 SASEGT.

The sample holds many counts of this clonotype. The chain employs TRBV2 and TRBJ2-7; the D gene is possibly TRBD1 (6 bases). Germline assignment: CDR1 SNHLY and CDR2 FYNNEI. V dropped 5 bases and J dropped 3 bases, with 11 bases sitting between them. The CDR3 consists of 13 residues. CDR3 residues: CASSRGSGYEQYF. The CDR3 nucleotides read TGTGCCAGCAGTAGGGGGTCGGGCTACGAGCAGTACTTC.

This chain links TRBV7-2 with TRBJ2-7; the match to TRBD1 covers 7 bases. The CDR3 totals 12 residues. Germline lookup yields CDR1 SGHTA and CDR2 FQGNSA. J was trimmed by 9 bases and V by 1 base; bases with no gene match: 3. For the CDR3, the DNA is TGTGCCAGCAGCTTAGGAGGGGGCGGGCAGTACTTC. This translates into CASSLGGGGQYF.

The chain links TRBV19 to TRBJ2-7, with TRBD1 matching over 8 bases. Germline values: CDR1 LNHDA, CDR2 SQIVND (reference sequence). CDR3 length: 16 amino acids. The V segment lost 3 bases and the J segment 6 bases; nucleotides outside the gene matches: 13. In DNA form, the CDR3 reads TGTGCCAGTAGTATTACTCGGCGACAGGGGAATTCCGAGCAGTACTTC. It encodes CASSITRRQGNSEQYF.

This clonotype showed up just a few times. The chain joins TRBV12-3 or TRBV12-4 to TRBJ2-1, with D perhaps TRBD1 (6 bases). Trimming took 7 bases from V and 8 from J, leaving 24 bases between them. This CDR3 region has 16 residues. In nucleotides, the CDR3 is TGTGCCAGCAATTCCCGGACAGCTAAGTACACCGATGAGCAGTTCTTC. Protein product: CASNSRTAKYTDEQFF.

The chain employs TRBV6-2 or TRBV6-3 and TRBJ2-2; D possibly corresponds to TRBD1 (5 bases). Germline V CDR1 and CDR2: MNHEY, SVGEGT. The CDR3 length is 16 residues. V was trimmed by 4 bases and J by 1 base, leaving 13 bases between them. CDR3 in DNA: TGTGCCAGCAGTTGGGGCGGCAGGGTGAACACCGGGGAGCTGTTTTTT. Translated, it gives CASSWGGRVNTGELFF.

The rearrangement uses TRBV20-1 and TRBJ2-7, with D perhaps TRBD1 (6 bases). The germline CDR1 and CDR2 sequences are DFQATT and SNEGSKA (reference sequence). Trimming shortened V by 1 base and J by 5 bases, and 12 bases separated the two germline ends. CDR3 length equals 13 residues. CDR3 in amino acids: CSARVQGLNEQYF. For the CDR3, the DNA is TGCAGTGCTAGAGTTCAGGGGCTCAACGAGCAGTACTTC.

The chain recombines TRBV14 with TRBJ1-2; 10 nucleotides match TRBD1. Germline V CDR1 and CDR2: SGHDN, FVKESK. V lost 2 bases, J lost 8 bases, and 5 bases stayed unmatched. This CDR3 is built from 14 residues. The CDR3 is CASSQTGTGVGYTF. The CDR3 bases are TGTGCCAGCAGCCAAACCGGGACAGGGGTCGGCTACACCTTC.